This TCR beta chain was sequenced in a study of blood T cell repertoires in COVID-19. With regard to this clone: An end of the junction does not agree with germline; a read error may underlie this.

The CDR3 consists of 16 residues. Germline loops: CDR1 SGDLS, CDR2 YYNGEE. Per the study methods: The authors estimated nucleated cell counts from reference gene primer amplification. Produced via immunoSEQ multiplex PCR; TCRdb's table is partial and in-frame only. That table supplies the V and J calls and clone size; D and trimming were determined from the DNA. The top ten hold under 1.5% of the sample, which has some 200,000 clones, roughly nine tenths seen once. The receptor comes from a man younger than 45 with acute or convalescent COVID-19. The sequenced sample was peripheral blood. The chain is built from TRBV9 and TRBJ2-7, with 9 bases matching TRBD2. CDR3 bases: TGTGCCAGCAGCGCCCGTAGCGGGAGCGGCTCCGACGAGCAGTACTTC. Translating gives CASSARSGSGSDEQYF.